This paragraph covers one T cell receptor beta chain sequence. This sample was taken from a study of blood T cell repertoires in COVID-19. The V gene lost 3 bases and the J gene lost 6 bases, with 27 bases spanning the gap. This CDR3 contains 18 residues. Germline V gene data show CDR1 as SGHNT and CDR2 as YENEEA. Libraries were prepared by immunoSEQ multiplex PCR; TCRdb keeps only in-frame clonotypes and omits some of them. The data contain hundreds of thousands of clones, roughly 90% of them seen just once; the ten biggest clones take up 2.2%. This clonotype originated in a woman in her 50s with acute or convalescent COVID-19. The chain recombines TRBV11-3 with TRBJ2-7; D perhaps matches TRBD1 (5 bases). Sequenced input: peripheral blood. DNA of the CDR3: TGTGCCAGCAGCTTGGCACCTTTGGGTGTAGGGGCCTCTTCCGAGCAGTACTTC. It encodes CASSLAPLGVGASSEQYF. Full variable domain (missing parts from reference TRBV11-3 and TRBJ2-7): EAGVVQSPRYKIIEKKQPVAFWCNPISGHNTLYWYLQNLGQGPELLIRYENEEAVDDSQLPKDRFSAERLKGVDSTLKIQPAELGDSAVYLCASSLAPLGVGASSEQYFGPGTRLTVT.